What follows are 24 T cell receptor beta chains derived from one specimen sequenced in a study of T cell changes during pregnancy in multiple sclerosis. Clones were read by immunoSEQ multiplex PCR, and TCRdb kept only the in-frame ones, dropping some. The sample lists about 33,000 clones, roughly nine tenths seen once, with roughly 0.4% in the top ten. The material was CD4+ T cells from peripheral blood mononuclear cells, obtained in the second trimester of pregnancy. All receptors come from a female donor in good health, enrolled as a control in a pregnancy study.

V is TRBV29-1 and J is TRBJ1-2; 8 bases map to TRBD1. Germline CDR1 reads SQVTM; CDR2 reads ANQGSEA. The CDR3 runs 11 residues. V was clipped by 3 bases and J by 12 bases; unmatched bases: 6. CDR3 amino acids: CSVDWAGGHTF. In DNA form, the CDR3 reads TGCAGCGTTGATTGGGCAGGGGGCCACACCTTC.

The chain's CDR3 is CASSQVVAGGYSSTDTQYF. Written as DNA, the CDR3 is TGCGCCAGCAGCCAAGTTGTAGCAGGGGGTTACTCTAGCACAGATACGCAGTATTTT. The chain couples TRBV4-1 to TRBJ2-3; 7 nucleotides align to TRBD1. Germline V gene data show CDR1 as MGHRA and CDR2 as YSYEKL. The CDR3 loop spans 19 amino acids. Germline trimming cut 1 base from V and 0 bases from J; bases unmatched to any gene: 13.

The rearrangement uses TRBV19 and TRBJ1-2; D is possibly TRBD1 (6 bases). The V gene lost 1 base and the J gene lost 8 bases, with 14 bases spanning the gap. CDR1 and CDR2 (germline): LNHDA, SQIVND (reference sequence). CDR3 length: 14 residues. The CDR3 DNA follows: TGTGCCAGTAGTATAGCGCAGGGGAGGGGAGGCTACACCTTC. Amino acid sequence: CASSIAQGRGGYTF.

The rearrangement uses TRBV27 and TRBJ2-5, with D tentatively TRBD1 (6 bases). The ends were cut back, 0 bases at V and 5 bases at J, with 13 bases in the middle. From germline, CDR1 is MNHEY and CDR2 SMNVEV (reference sequence). This CDR3 contains 15 residues. The CDR3 here is CASSLSRPTGETQYF. The CDR3 DNA reads as TGTGCCAGCAGTTTATCCCGCCCCACAGGGGAGACCCAGTACTTC.

CDR3 sequence reads: CAWSRSGDQPQHF. CDR3 nucleotide sequence: TGTGCCTGGAGTAGGTCAGGTGATCAGCCCCAGCATTTT. The genes are TRBV30 and TRBJ1-5; D call uncertain. Germline V gives CDR1 GTSNPN, CDR2 SVGIG (reference sequence). This CDR3 has 13 amino acids. V shed 2 bases and J shed 5 bases, with 10 bases lying between them.

The J gene is TRBJ2-1, the V gene TRBV11-2; TRBD2 agrees at 9 bases. CDR3 length equals 18 residues. Losses at the gene ends were 3 bases for V and 8 bases for J; bases not matched to a gene: 17. Germline CDR1 SGHAT, CDR2 FQNNGV. CDR3 sequence (DNA): TGTGCCAGCAGCTTCCCTATGAAGCGGGAGGAGGATGTGCATGAGCAGTTCTTC. Its protein is CASSFPMKREEDVHEQFF. Combining the CDR3 with reference TRBV11-2 and TRBJ2-1 gives the whole variable domain EAGVAQSPRYKIIEKRQSVAFWCNPISGHATLYWYQQILGQGPKLLIQFQNNGVVDDSQLPKDRFSAERLKGVDSTLKIQPAKLEDSAVYLCASSFPMKREEDVHEQFFGPGTRLTVL.

V and J are TRBV18 and TRBJ1-1, with D maybe TRBD1 (6 bases). V dropped 2 bases and J dropped 3 bases, with 13 bases sitting between them. This CDR3 comprises 15 residues. Germline V gives CDR1 KGHSH, CDR2 LQKENI. This chain's CDR3 is CASSPKLAGDTEAFF. The CDR3 coding sequence is TGTGCCAGCTCACCAAAGTTGGCAGGGGACACTGAAGCTTTCTTT. The whole variable domain, remainder taken from reference TRBV18 and TRBJ1-1, is NAGVMQNPRHLVRRRGQEARLRCSPMKGHSHVYWYRQLPEEGLKFMVYLQKENIIDESGMPKERFSAEFPKEGPSILRIQQVVRGDSAAYFCASSPKLAGDTEAFFGQGTRLTVV.

The rearrangement joins TRBV27 to TRBJ2-1, with 8 positions matching TRBD1. Per germline, CDR1 MNHEY and CDR2 SMNVEV (reference sequence). The CDR3 loop spans 17 amino acids. With 4 bases clipped from V and 3 bases from J, the junction kept 11 bases outside the gene matches. CDR3 coding DNA: TGTGCCAGCAGTTGGGTGGGAAGAACAGGGGGCTACAATGAGCAGTTCTTC. The encoded protein is CASSWVGRTGGYNEQFF.

V gene TRBV9 combines with J gene TRBJ2-7; no clear D gene. CDR1 is SGDLS, CDR2 YYNGEE, per germline. Between the trimmed V and J ends, which lost 3 bases and 4 bases, there was a span of 5 bases. CDR3 length: 11 amino acids. CDR3 residues: CASSALYEQYF. The CDR3 DNA is TGTGCCAGCAGCGCCCTATACGAGCAGTACTTC.

This rearrangement joins TRBV14 to TRBJ2-3, with 9 positions matching TRBD1. This CDR3 is built from 16 residues. V was pared by 3 bases and J by 6 bases, with 10 bases of the junction left unmatched. CDR1 SGHDN and CDR2 FVKESK come from the germline V gene. The CDR3 spells CASSQGWTGVQDTQYF. CDR3 bases: TGTGCCAGCAGCCAGGGGTGGACAGGGGTTCAGGATACGCAGTATTTT.

The V call is TRBV6-5, the J call TRBJ2-3; maybe TRBD1 (6 bases). The CDR3 length is 11 residues. Germline-derived CDR1 and CDR2 are MNHEY and SVGAGI. The V end was cut by 7 bases, the J end by 13 bases, with 15 bases between. The CDR3 sequence is CASTHGQGKYF. The CDR3 DNA reads TGTGCCAGCACCCACGGCCAGGGGAAGTATTTT.

This chain uses TRBV10-3 with TRBJ1-4; D is perhaps TRBD1 (6 bases). This CDR3 region has 14 residues. Trimming left V 11 bases short and J 2 bases short, with 15 bases between. Per the germline V gene, CDR1 is ENHRY and CDR2 is SYGVKD. The CDR3 here is CASAGGATNEKLFF. The CDR3 nucleotides read TGTGCCTCCGCGGGGGGGGCTACTAATGAAAAACTGTTTTTT.

In regard to this clone: A read error may produce the germline difference seen at one junction end. The chain has TRBV19 and TRBJ1-2, with D perhaps matching TRBD1 (5 bases). Germline V CDR1 and CDR2: LNHDA, SQIVND (reference sequence). This CDR3 is 15 amino acids long. The CDR3 coding sequence is TGTGCCAGTAAGTCTCCCTCAGGGACTAAATATGGCTACACCTTC. As protein: CASKSPSGTKYGYTF.

V is TRBV2 and J is TRBJ2-3; D call uncertain. The CDR3 loop spans 16 amino acids. V shed 8 bases and J shed 0 bases, with 18 bases lying between them. CDR1 SNHLY and CDR2 FYNNEI come from the germline V gene. Here the CDR3 reads CASGWPSSPSTDTQYF. The DNA for the CDR3 is TGTGCCAGCGGCTGGCCTTCGTCACCTAGCACAGATACGCAGTATTTT.

The V call is TRBV2, the J call TRBJ2-5; no firm D call. This CDR3 spans 11 amino acids. CDR1 is SNHLY, CDR2 FYNNEI, per germline. Trimming shortened V by 8 bases and J by 2 bases, and 6 bases separated the two germline ends. CDR3: CASDLQETQYF. Written as DNA, the CDR3 is TGTGCCAGCGACTTACAAGAGACCCAGTACTTC.

The chain links TRBV7-2 to TRBJ2-7; 8 bases map to TRBD1. The germline gives CDR1 SGHTA, CDR2 FQGNSA. V shed 5 bases and J 5 bases; nucleotides not matched to a gene: 5. The CDR3 covers 13 residues. The CDR3 region is CASSAVTGDEQYF. CDR3 sequence (DNA): TGTGCCAGCAGCGCCGTGACAGGGGACGAGCAGTACTTC.

J is TRBJ2-3 and V is TRBV7-2; D unclear. V lost 2 bases, J lost 1 base, and 10 bases lay in between. This CDR3 has 15 amino acids. Per germline, CDR1 SGHTA and CDR2 FQGNSA. In DNA form, the CDR3 reads TGTGCCAGCAGCTTAAGTCTTTCGGGCACAGATACGCAGTATTTT. This sequence encodes CASSLSLSGTDTQYF. Drawing the rest from reference TRBV7-2 and TRBJ2-3, the complete variable domain is GAGVSQSPSNKVTEKGKDVELRCDPISGHTALYWYRQSLGQGLEFLIYFQGNSAPDKSGLPSDRFSAERTGGSVSTLTIQRTQQEDSAVYLCASSLSLSGTDTQYFGPGTRLTVL.

CDR3 region: CAIRRGADTGELFF. CDR3 sequence (DNA): TGTGCCATCAGACGCGGTGCGGACACCGGGGAGCTGTTTTTT. This chain connects TRBV10-3 to TRBJ2-2; D is unresolved. Trimming took 6 bases from V and 3 from J, leaving 11 bases between them. CDR1 is ENHRY and CDR2 is SYGVKD in the germline V gene. CDR3 length: 14 amino acids.

The V gene is TRBV6-5, the J gene TRBJ2-2, with TRBD2 matching 7 bases. CDR1 is MNHEY and CDR2 is SVGAGI in the germline V gene. Trimming cost V 6 bases and J 3 bases; bases outside gene matches: 4. The CDR3 has 14 amino acids. In DNA form, the CDR3 reads TGTGCCAGCAGCCGGGACTACTACACCGGGGAGCTGTTTTTT. Its protein product is CASSRDYYTGELFF.

The chain carries TRBV21-1 and TRBJ2-5; the table's D call, TRBD1, was not checked against the DNA. TRBV21-1 is a pseudogene locus. The CDR3 is 15 amino acids. CDR3: CASSRPPGQQETQYF. The CDR3 region has the DNA TGTGCCAGCAGCCGGCCCCCGGGACAGCAAGAGACCCAGTACTTC.

The chain uses TRBV9 and TRBJ2-3, with D perhaps TRBD2 (5 bases). CDR3 length: 18 amino acids. V lost 0 bases to trimming and J lost 2 bases, with 19 bases between them. Germline V gives CDR1 SGDLS, CDR2 YYNGEE. The CDR3, as DNA: TGTGCCAGCAGCGTAGCAAGGGCCACCGGGATAACCACAGATACGCAGTATTTT. This codes for CASSVARATGITTDTQYF.

This clone was counted between two and nine times. A junction boundary mismatches the germline segment, possibly from a read error. CDR3 coding DNA: TGCAGTTCCCAGGGACAGGGGCCCTTC. Residues: CSSQGQGPF. This chain links TRBV20-1 with TRBJ1-2; 10 bases are shared with TRBD1. CDR1 and CDR2 (germline): DFQATT, SNEGSKA (reference sequence). The CDR3 runs to 9 residues.

The J gene is TRBJ1-1, the V gene TRBV6-5, with 7 nucleotides matching TRBD1. The junction had 6 bases not matched to a gene; V was cut back by 4 bases and J by 1 base. The CDR3 extends over 15 amino acids. Germline CDR1 and CDR2: MNHEY and SVGAGI. The CDR3 DNA reads TGTGCCAGCAGTTGGGCAGGGACAGCGAACACTGAAGCTTTCTTT. Translation gives CASSWAGTANTEAFF.

The rearrangement uses TRBV6-6 and TRBJ1-1; TRBD1 is a possible D gene (6 bases). V shed 10 bases and J shed 3 bases, with 15 bases lying between them. Germline assignment: CDR1 MNHNY and CDR2 SVGAGI (reference sequence). The CDR3 covers 13 residues. The CDR3 here is CATGQGQYTEAFF. The DNA of the CDR3 is TGTGCCACCGGGCAGGGACAATACACTGAAGCTTTCTTT.